The T cell receptor (beta chain) described here comes from a study of monozygotic twins with inflammatory bowel disease. The blood volume drawn from each donor was around 2.5 ml. Starting material for each TCR library was around 3,600 ng of total RNA. TCRdb re-called the 5' RACE reads and catalogs CDR3 proteins one per entry, DNA excluded. The repertoire shows hundreds of thousands of distinct CDR3 sequences; the top ten hold 5.6%. Whole-study results and caveats: IBD patients, compared with healthy twins, shared fewer clonotypes with others (especially with disease activity). There was no way to distinguish the different T cell subtypes.

As concerns this clonotype: Its antigen is still unknown.

Germline V gives CDR1 LGHNA, CDR2 YSLEER. The CDR3 sequence is 14 residues long. This sequence originates from a human donor with ulcerative colitis or Crohn's disease, or a healthy co-twin of an affected twin (not recorded which). V and J are TRBV4-3 and TRBJ2-7; TCRdb proposes TRBD1, but this gene call is untestable without DNA. Sequenced input: blood. The CDR3 spells CASSHLGTSYEQYF.